A single sample gave rise to the 24 T cell receptor beta chains below, sequenced in a study of blood T cell repertoires in COVID-19. Some clones are missing from TCRdb's copy, which holds only in-frame ones; the method was immunoSEQ multiplex PCR. The sample lists 130,000 to 150,000 clones, around 89% seen once, with 0.95% to 1.5% in the top ten. The sample comprised PBMCs or T cells enriched from blood (not recorded which). The receptors stem from a woman aged 30 to 39 with acute COVID-19.

The chain carries TRBV29-1 and TRBJ2-1, with TRBD1 matching over 7 bases. The junction had 12 bases not matched to a gene; V was cut back by 2 bases and J by 5 bases. CDR1 and CDR2 from the germline V gene are SQVTM and ANQGSEA. This CDR3 is built from 16 residues. This CDR3 is CSVELFEGQRNNEQFF. The CDR3 DNA reads TGCAGCGTTGAACTTTTTGAGGGACAGAGGAACAATGAGCAGTTCTTC.

The V gene is TRBV4-3, the J gene TRBJ1-4; possibly TRBD1 for D (5 bases). V was shortened by 0 bases and J by 8 bases, with 16 bases between the two germline ends. Germline CDR1 and CDR2: LGHNA and YSLEER. The CDR3 runs to 16 residues. The CDR3 here is CASSQDWLREAEKLFF. Here the CDR3 DNA reads TGCGCCAGCAGCCAAGATTGGCTCAGGGAGGCGGAAAAACTGTTTTTT.

This clone was seen a few times. The chain is built from TRBV10-3 and TRBJ1-2; 7 bases align to TRBD1. Trimming took 6 bases from V and 6 from J; bases not matched to a gene: 7. The CDR3 spans 13 residues. Germline V gene lookup returns CDR1 ENHRY and CDR2 SYGVKD. CDR3 bases: TGTGCCATCAGACAGGGGAGCGTCGATGGCTACACCTTC. It specifies CAIRQGSVDGYTF.

The rearrangement uses TRBV4-3 and TRBJ2-1, with TRBD2 matching 12 bases. This CDR3 is built from 20 residues. V lost 0 bases, J lost 3 bases, and 12 bases stayed unmatched. Germline CDR1 LGHNA, CDR2 YSLEER. In DNA form, the CDR3 reads TGCGCCAGCAGCCAAGACCAGACTAGCGGGAGTTTCCTCGGCTACAATGAGCAGTTCTTC. It specifies CASSQDQTSGSFLGYNEQFF.

The chain carries TRBV2 and TRBJ2-5, with 8 nucleotides matching TRBD1. This CDR3 spans 14 amino acids. Germline loops: CDR1 SNHLY, CDR2 FYNNEI. With V trimmed by 6 bases and J by 5 bases, 8 bases remained unmatched. In nucleotides, the CDR3 is TGTGCCAGCAGCCGGACAGGGATACGGGAGACCCAGTACTTC. Its protein is CASSRTGIRETQYF.

The rearrangement uses TRBV5-4 and TRBJ2-1, with 10 nucleotides matching TRBD2. This CDR3 comprises 16 residues. CDR1 SGHNT and CDR2 YYREEE come from the germline V gene (reference sequence). J gave up 5 bases and V 4 bases, and 9 bases lay outside the gene matches. The CDR3 DNA reads TGTGCCAGCAGCCAAGGACTAGCGGTCGCCAACAATGAGCAGTTCTTC. Translated, it gives CASSQGLAVANNEQFF.

This clone is a singleton in its sample. The V and J genes are TRBV9 and TRBJ2-3, with a weak D call TRBD2 (5 bases). Trimming took 1 base from V and 0 from J, leaving 15 bases between them. This CDR3 has 17 residues. CDR1 SGDLS and CDR2 YYNGEE come from the germline V gene. CDR3 sequence (DNA): TGTGCCAGCAGCGTATCCGTGACTAAGGCCAGCACAGATACGCAGTATTTT. Translating it yields CASSVSVTKASTDTQYF.

The DNA of the CDR3 is TGTGCCACCAGTGACAGGACTAGCGGGAGGGGAGAGACCCAGTACTTC. It encodes CATSDRTSGRGETQYF. The chain combines TRBV24-1 with TRBJ2-5; 15 bases fit TRBD2. The CDR3 contains 16 residues. V shed 4 bases and J 4 bases; nucleotides not matched to a gene: 3. Germline-derived CDR1 and CDR2 are KGHDR and SFDVKD.

This clone was seen a few times. The chain uses TRBV19 and TRBJ1-1, with D possibly being TRBD1 (6 bases). Per germline, CDR1 LNHDA and CDR2 SQIVND (reference sequence). The CDR3 loop spans 13 amino acids. V lost 5 bases, J lost 8 bases, and 15 bases lay in between. CDR3 nucleotide sequence: TGTGCCAGTAGTGGCAGGGGCTTCAAGGAAGCTTTCTTT. Its translation is CASSGRGFKEAFF.

This clone was counted once. The chain recombines TRBV27 with TRBJ2-5; perhaps TRBD2 as D (6 bases). In germline, CDR1 is MNHEY, CDR2 SMNVEV (reference sequence). The CDR3 is made up of 14 amino acids. Trimming cost V 6 bases and J 2 bases, with 13 bases left between them. The CDR3 sequence is CASRHSGRQETQYF. For the CDR3, the DNA is TGTGCCAGCAGACACAGCGGGCGTCAAGAGACCCAGTACTTC.

This clone has more than one count but fewer than ten. This sequence joins TRBV7-3 and TRBJ1-5; TRBD1 matches 8 bases. V was clipped by 4 bases and J by 2 bases; unmatched bases: 7. Germline V lookup: CDR1 SGHTA, CDR2 FQGTGA. There are 16 residues in the CDR3. In DNA form, the CDR3 reads TGTGCCAGCAGCTCTCCGGGACAGGTACGCAATCAGCCCCAGCATTTT. Its protein product is CASSSPGQVRNQPQHF.

CDR3 DNA: TGTGCCAGCAGCTTGGCCCAGGGGGCGGGTGAGCAGTTCTTC. Protein: CASSLAQGAGEQFF. This chain links TRBV5-4 with TRBJ2-1; 8 bases align to TRBD1. The V gene end was trimmed by 0 bases and the J gene end by 9 bases; junction bases not matched to a gene: 5. This CDR3 spans 14 amino acids. Germline V gene data show CDR1 as SGHNT and CDR2 as YYREEE (reference sequence).

The chain carries TRBV6-4 and TRBJ2-2; weak D call: TRBD2 (5 bases). CDR1 is MRHNA, CDR2 SNTAGT, per germline. The CDR3 sequence is 15 residues long. Trimming cost V 1 base and J 4 bases, with 10 bases left between them. The CDR3, as DNA: TGTGCCAGCAGTGACTACACCCGGGGCACCGGGGAGCTGTTTTTT. Translating gives CASSDYTRGTGELFF.

The chain combines TRBV4-3 with TRBJ1-4; 7 nucleotides align to TRBD1. V shed 0 bases and J 14 bases; nucleotides not matched to a gene: 12. The germline gives CDR1 LGHNA, CDR2 YSLEER. The CDR3 has 15 amino acids. The CDR3, as DNA: TGCGCCAGCAGCCAAGATGCGACAGGGTTTCTTGGGCTGTTTTTT. It encodes CASSQDATGFLGLFF.

The V gene is TRBV5-8, the J gene TRBJ2-7; 9 bases agree with TRBD2. The CDR3 extends over 13 amino acids. Germline CDR1 SGHTS, CDR2 YDEGEE. V shed 9 bases, J shed 7 bases, and the junction held 11 bases outside the gene matches. The CDR3 loop is CATRERGDGEQYF. The DNA for the CDR3 is TGTGCCACCAGAGAGCGGGGGGATGGAGAGCAGTACTTC. The full variable domain, in which reference TRBV5-8 and TRBJ2-7 provide the parts outside the CDR3, is EAGVTQSPTHLIKTRGQQATLRCSPISGHTSVYWYQQALGLGLQFLLWYDEGEERNRGNFPPRFSGRQFPNYSSELNVNALELEDSALYLCATRERGDGEQYFGPGTRLTVT.

V and J are TRBV28 and TRBJ1-1; 7 positions agree with TRBD1. Trimming took 5 bases from V and 5 from J; bases not matched to a gene: 11. The CDR3 length is 15 residues. Germline V CDR1 and CDR2: MDHEN, SYDVKM. The CDR3 DNA is TGTGCCAGCAGTCCAATCGAAACAGGGGTTACTGAAGCTTTCTTT. Protein: CASSPIETGVTEAFF.

This clone came up once. V is TRBV21-1 and J is TRBJ2-7; TRBD2 is the table's D call and was not checked against the DNA. TRBV21-1 is a recognized pseudogene. The CDR3 contains 11 residues. CDR3 amino acids: CASGSSYEQYF. DNA of the CDR3: TGTGCGAGCGGTAGCTCCTACGAGCAGTACTTC.

The chain employs TRBV19 and TRBJ1-5, with TRBD1 identical over 7 bases. The V and J ends lost 5 bases and 2 bases, in that order; junction bases with no gene match: 6. The length of the CDR3 is 15 residues. Germline values: CDR1 LNHDA, CDR2 SQIVND (reference sequence). This CDR3 is CASSPGQYGNQPQHF. CDR3 coding DNA: TGTGCCAGTAGTCCGGGACAGTACGGCAATCAGCCCCAGCATTTT. Variable domain in full (rest from reference TRBV19 and TRBJ1-5): DGGITQSPKYLFRKEGQNVTLSCEQNLNHDAMYWYRQDPGQGLRLIYYSQIVNDFQKGDIAEGYSVSREKKESFPLTVTSAQKNPTAFYLCASSPGQYGNQPQHFGDGTRLSIL.

The chain employs TRBV10-3 and TRBJ1-4; no definite D call. Germline values: CDR1 ENHRY, CDR2 SYGVKD. This CDR3 has 14 amino acids. The ends were cut back, 6 bases at V and 7 bases at J, with 15 bases in the middle. The CDR3 protein is CAISPGEGFEKLFF. The CDR3 DNA reads TGTGCCATCAGCCCCGGGGAGGGATTTGAAAAACTGTTTTTT.

The V call is TRBV6-2 or TRBV6-3, the J call TRBJ2-3; D unclear. V dropped 0 bases and J dropped 2 bases, with 12 bases sitting between them. There are 16 residues in the CDR3. CDR1 and CDR2 from the germline V gene are MNHEY and SVGEGT. DNA for the CDR3: TGTGCCAGCAGTTACTCGATTAGTACTCTCACAGATACGCAGTATTTT. It yields the protein CASSYSISTLTDTQYF.

The chain couples TRBV5-1 to TRBJ1-1; D is uncertain. The CDR3 is 14 amino acids. The germline CDR1 and CDR2 sequences are SGHRS and YFSETQ. V dropped 0 bases and J dropped 1 base, with 7 bases sitting between them. The CDR3 DNA is TGCGCCAGCAGCTTGGGTACCGGGAACACTGAAGCTTTCTTT. It encodes CASSLGTGNTEAFF.

The rearrangement uses TRBV2 and TRBJ1-5; no clear D gene. V was pared by 6 bases and J by 1 base, with 13 bases between. Germline CDR1 and CDR2: SNHLY and FYNNEI. This CDR3 has 15 amino acids. The CDR3 spells CASRRDTESNQPQHF. CDR3 DNA sequence: TGTGCCAGCAGGAGAGATACAGAGAGCAATCAGCCCCAGCATTTT.

The rearrangement uses TRBV21-1 and TRBJ1-1; the table's D call, TRBD1, has no DNA check behind it. TRBV21-1 is labeled a pseudogene. The CDR3 spans 17 residues. The chain's CDR3 is CASSKVGTGDMNTEAFF. The CDR3 nucleotides are TGTGCCAGCAGCAAAGTGGGGACAGGTGACATGAACACTGAAGCTTTCTTT.

The V and J genes are TRBV28 and TRBJ2-1, with D perhaps matching TRBD2 (7 bases). The CDR3 has 17 residues. Trimming shortened V by 2 bases and J by 0 bases, and 14 bases separated the two germline ends. Per the germline V gene, CDR1 is MDHEN and CDR2 is SYDVKM. The CDR3 nucleotides are TGTGCCAGCAGTTTACTCGCGGGGGCGAGCTCCTACAATGAGCAGTTCTTC. Translating it yields CASSLLAGASSYNEQFF.